This TCR beta chain was observed in a study of molecular identifiers for immune sequencing clone quantification. About the study: In replicates, RNA from approximately 20,000 or 100,000 naive CD8 cells was divided five ways and four parts were sequenced.

Regarding the study as a whole: Spiked Jurkat TCR RNA equal to one cell could reportedly be picked out among one million naive cells.

Naive CD8 libraries came from approximately 20,000 to 980,000 sorted cells with 10%, 30% or 50% RNA. MiXCR, applied by TCRdb to the PCR reads, yields one record per CDR3 protein. The sample lists about 640,000 distinct CDR3 sequences; approximately 20% were seen once. In the case of this clonotype: Antigen specificity is unknown.

From germline, CDR1 is SGDLS and CDR2 YYNGEE. The CDR3 length is 13 residues. Trimming cost V 4 bases and J 7 bases, with 14 bases left between them. The origin of this receptor is a human donor in good health. Some libraries in this study had Jurkat cell RNA spiked in. The chain carries TRBV9 and TRBJ1-2; D uncertain. Sequenced sample: naive CD8+ T cells from blood, with Jurkat cell RNA spiked in. Specified subset: FACS-sorted CD8+CD4-CCR7+CD45RA+ naive T cells. The CDR3 DNA reads as TGTGCCAGCAGCCCCCCCCGGGGTACTGGCTACACCTTC. Protein sequence: CASSPPRGTGYTF.